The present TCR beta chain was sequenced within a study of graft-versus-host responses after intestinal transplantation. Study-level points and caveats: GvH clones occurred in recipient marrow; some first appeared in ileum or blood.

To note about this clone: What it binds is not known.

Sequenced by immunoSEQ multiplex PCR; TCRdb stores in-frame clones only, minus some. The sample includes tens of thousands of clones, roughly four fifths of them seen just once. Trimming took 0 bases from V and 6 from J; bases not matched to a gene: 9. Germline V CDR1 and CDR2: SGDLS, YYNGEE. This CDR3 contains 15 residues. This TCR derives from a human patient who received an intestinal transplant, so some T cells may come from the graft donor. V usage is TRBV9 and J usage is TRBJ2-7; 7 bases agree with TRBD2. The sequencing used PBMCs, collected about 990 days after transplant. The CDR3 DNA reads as TGTGCCAGCAGCGTAGCTCCCACTAGCGAAGGCGAGCAGTACTTC. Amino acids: CASSVAPTSEGEQYF. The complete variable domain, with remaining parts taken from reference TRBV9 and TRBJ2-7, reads DSGVTQTPKHLITATGQRVTLRCSPRSGDLSVYWYQQSLDQGLQFLIQYYNGEERAKGNILERFSAQQFPDLHSELNLSSLELGDSALYFCASSVAPTSEGEQYFGPGTRLTVT.